This T cell receptor beta chain was recorded in a study of shared clonotypes between healthy human individuals (dated by TCRdb to the early 2020s). A note on the overall study: Two women and a few men aged 18 to 49 years were included in the cohort. For each donor, three plates each were used for CD4 naive and CD4 memory, two plates were used for CD8 naive, and one plate was used for CD8 memory. Blood TCR repertoires of 5 or 6 healthy adults were deeply sequenced to estimate repertoire size and the extent of clonotype sharing between individuals. Libraries were prepared and TCR repertoires were sequenced by different laboratories using diverse techniques, in order to increase sequencing depth and limit assay-specific biases. Each donor's leukapheresis produced roughly between about 0.9 and 9.5 billion PBMCs.

Healthy HIV-negative adults with no recently reported acute infections or vaccinations were included as donors. Only Caucasian adults living in Nashville, Tennessee, USA were represented among the donors. CD4+ T cells were enriched by magnetic negative selection; naive cells were then positively selected on CD45RA, and the negative fraction formed the memory subset. Blood was collected by leukapheresis, and PBMCs were isolated by Ficoll-Histopaque density gradient centrifugation and then cryopreserved in liquid nitrogen vapor phase. Purity and quantity of every magnetically sorted T cell population were checked by analytical flow cytometry. From each sorted fraction, genomic DNA was isolated and quantified by UV absorbance on a Nanodrop 2000c. Germline trimming: 2 bases from V, 2 bases from J; junction bases outside gene matches: 5. Sequences MGHRA (CDR1) and YSYEKL (CDR2) are obtained from the germline V gene. Reading from cysteine to phenylalanine, the CDR3 counts 15 amino acids. Only the CDR3 portion is preserved as DNA: 45 bases, with reading frame beginning at the first base.

Points the paper makes about the study in general: Pairwise subsampling indicated that sequencing depth was expected to affect the degree of clonotype sharing among donors. Naive subsets generally had larger estimated clonotype richness than memory subsets. Because the study included a small number of donors, the genetic and exposure-history diversity represented was limited. Sharing across a few donors was observed for around 5% of naive CD4, about 4% of naive CD8, over 2% of memory CD4, and around 0.4% of memory CD8 clonotypes. Clonotypes shared by all four sorted-subset donors showed higher generation probabilities than non-shared clonotypes. Sampling was restricted to blood, and TCR repertoires in tissues likely differ from the TCR repertoires found in blood. Rarefaction of sorted-subset datasets indicated incomplete sequencing despite the large sequencing depth.

Worth noting for this clone: The clone's antigen remains unknown. It has no much larger one-base neighbor in the sample; base qualities were not kept.

Using the deep immunoSEQ assay, multiplex PCR amplified TCR CDR3 regions from genomic DNA. Extracted genomic DNA from each cell subset was distributed evenly across all wells of several immunoSEQ 96-well plates, and each plate was treated as a replicate. For sorted subsets, each replicate PCR was loaded with 200 ng genomic DNA, equivalent to approximately 33,000 T cell genomes. Purified libraries were quantified with a Qubit 3.0 fluorometer, sized on a Bioanalyzer 2100, and re-quantified with the KAPA Library Quantification kit. Each immunoSEQ 96-well plate was sequenced on its own single-read 150-cycle Illumina NextSeq 550 flow cell. Per the original workflow: Because only junctional sequences without quality scores were contained in the immunoSEQ output, filtering matching that applied to full-length reads could not be performed. Sequences were annotated with PyIR, a Python wrapper for IgBLAST v1.9, using IMGT germline references to assign V/J genes and CDR3. Any read was removed if the V/J assignment was weak (E-value above 1e-6), the CDR3 was missing, or the read contained stop codons, out-of-frame junctions, or ambiguous translated residues. V3J clonotypes were defined by identical inferred V gene, J gene, and CDR3 amino acid sequence. Percentage overlap between repertoires was calculated by dividing the number of shared unique clonotypes by the size of the smaller repertoire. Richness of each repertoire was evaluated using RTK rarefaction, the Chao1 estimator, and Recon v2.1 estimates of unobserved clonotypes. Generation probabilities for all TCRbeta clonotypes obtained by the gDNA method from a few donors were computed using OLGA. The immuneACCESS repertoire file appears here via TCRdb, limited to in-frame rearrangements. These files lack a portion of the clones; in checked studies, under half of the deficit traces to unresolved V genes, and the cause of the others is not known. V and J calls and clone size are as listed in that table; D and trimming were resolved from the DNA. This sample has millions of clones in its table, and approximately 95% of those were observed once. The ten biggest clones cover about 0.39% of the sample.

The sequence was collected from a man aged 18 to 29 in good health. Some clones in this sample may be carry-over from other donors' samples. Sequenced input: naive CD4+ T cells from PBMCs. This specimen's cell subset or site label, interpreted: CD45RA+ positively selected. The rearranged segments are TRBV4-1 and TRBJ2-7; 8 central nucleotides agree with TRBD2. The sequenced DNA: TGCGCCAGCAGCCAAATCGTACTAGCGGCCTACGAGCAGTACTTC. Translated, it reads CASSQIVLAAYEQYF.